This TCR beta chain was documented in a study of shared clonotypes between healthy human individuals. Method: immunoSEQ multiplex PCR; TCRdb's copy keeps in-frame clones and lacks some. In the table there are approximately 2,000,000 clones, 93% of which are singletons. As defined, naive CD8 cells were CD45RO-negative and positively selected for CCR7, with terminally differentiated effector memory CD45RA+ cells excluded. This receptor was identified in a man between 18 and 29 years old in good health. Some clones in this sample may be carry-over from other donors' samples. The source material was naive CD8+ T cells from PBMCs.

CDR3 in DNA: TGTGCCAGCAGCCAACTAGCGGGAGGGCGGCGGGCGCAGTATTTT. Translation: CASSQLAGGRRAQYF. The chain joins TRBV7-6 to TRBJ2-3; 13 bases are a match to TRBD2. CDR1 SGHVS and CDR2 FNYEAQ come from the germline V gene. The junction had 9 bases not matched to a gene; V was cut back by 5 bases and J by 10 bases. The CDR3 contains 15 residues.